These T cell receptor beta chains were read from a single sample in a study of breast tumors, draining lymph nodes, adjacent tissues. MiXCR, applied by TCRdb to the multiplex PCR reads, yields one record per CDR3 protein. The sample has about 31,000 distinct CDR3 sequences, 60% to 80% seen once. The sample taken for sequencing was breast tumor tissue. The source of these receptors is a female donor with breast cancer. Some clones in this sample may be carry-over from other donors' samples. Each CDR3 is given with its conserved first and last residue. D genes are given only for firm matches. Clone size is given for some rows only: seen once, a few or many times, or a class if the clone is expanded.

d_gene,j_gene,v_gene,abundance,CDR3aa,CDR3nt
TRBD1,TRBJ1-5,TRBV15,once,CATSRDSGDSMHF,TGTGCCACCAGCAGAGATTCGGGGGACAGTATGCATTTT
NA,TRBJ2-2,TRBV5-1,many,CASSLNRRRHGELFF,TGCGCCAGCAGCTTGAATCGTCGTAGGCACGGGGAGCTGTTTTTT
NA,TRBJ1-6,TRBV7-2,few,CASKQDSSYNSPLHF,TGTGCCAGCAAACAGGATAGCTCCTATAATTCACCCCTCCACTTT
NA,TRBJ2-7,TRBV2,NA,CASGEGYEQYF,TGTGCCAGCGGGGAAGGTTACGAGCAGTACTTC
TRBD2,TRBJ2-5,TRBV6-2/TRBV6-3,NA,CASGTSGGTETQYF,TGTGCCAGTGGGACTAGCGGGGGAACGGAGACCCAGTACTTC
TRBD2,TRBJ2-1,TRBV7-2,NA,CASRPSGTSYNEQFF,TGTGCCAGCAGGCCTAGCGGGACCTCCTACAATGAGCAGTTCTTC
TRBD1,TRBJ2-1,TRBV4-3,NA,CASSQGLPDRLVQFF,TGCGCCAGCAGCCAAGGACTCCCGGACAGGCTTGTGCAGTTCTTC
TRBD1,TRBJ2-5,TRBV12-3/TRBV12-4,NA,CASSTGQGAGDETQYF,TGTGCCAGCAGTACGGGACAGGGGGCGGGGGACGAGACCCAGTACTTC
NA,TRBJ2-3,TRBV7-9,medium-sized,CASSSRVGGSTDTQYF,TGTGCCAGCAGCTCCCGGGTGGGCGGGTCCACAGATACGCAGTATTTT
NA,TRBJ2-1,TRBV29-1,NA,CSPWDRGSLTSGIPSSYNEQFF,TGCAGCCCCTGGGACAGGGGATCTCTGACTAGCGGGATCCCGAGCTCCTACAATGAGCAGTTCTTC
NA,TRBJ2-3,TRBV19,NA,CASSIGHGTDTQYF,TGTGCCAGTAGTATAGGTCACGGCACAGATACGCAGTATTTT
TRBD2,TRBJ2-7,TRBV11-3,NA,CASAARTSGNYEQYF,TGTGCCAGCGCCGCGAGGACTAGCGGGAACTACGAGCAGTACTTC
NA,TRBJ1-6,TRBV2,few,CASSFDGSNSPLHF,TGTGCCAGCAGCTTTGACGGATCTAATTCACCCCTCCACTTT
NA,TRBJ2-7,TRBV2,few,CASSAWIFYEQYF,TGTGCCAGCAGTGCATGGATCTTCTACGAGCAGTACTTC
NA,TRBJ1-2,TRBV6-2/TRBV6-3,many,CASSYSTGGVNYGYTF,TGTGCCAGCAGTTACTCGACGGGGGGGGTCAACTATGGCTACACCTTC
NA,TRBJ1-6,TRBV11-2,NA,CASSLDPNSPLHF,TGTGCCAGCAGCTTAGATCCCAATTCCCCCCTCCACTTT
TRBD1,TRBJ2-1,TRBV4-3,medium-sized,CASSQDFAGTGSYNEQFF,TGCGCCAGCAGCCAAGATTTCGCTGGGACAGGCTCCTACAATGAGCAGTTCTTC
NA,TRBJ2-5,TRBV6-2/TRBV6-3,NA,CASSQRASDDETQYF,TGTGCCAGCAGTCAGAGGGCTAGCGATGACGAGACCCAGTACTTC
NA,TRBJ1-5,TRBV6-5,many,CASSQGSHQPQHF,TGTGCCAGCAGTCAGGGTAGTCATCAGCCCCAGCATTTT
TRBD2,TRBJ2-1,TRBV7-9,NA,CASSLGSSGARSYNEQFF,TGTGCCAGCAGCTTAGGTTCTAGCGGGGCACGCTCCTACAATGAGCAGTTCTTC
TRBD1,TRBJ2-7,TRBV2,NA,CASRTRDSSYEQYF,TGTGCCAGCAGAACGAGGGACAGCTCCTACGAGCAGTACTTC
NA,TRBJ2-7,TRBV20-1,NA,CSARVPGESYEQYF,TGCAGTGCTAGAGTACCTGGGGAGTCCTACGAGCAGTACTTC
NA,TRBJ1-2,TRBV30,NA,CAWSFGSGYTF,TGTGCCTGGAGCTTCGGATCTGGCTACACCTTC
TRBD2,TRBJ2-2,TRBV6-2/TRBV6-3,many,CASSQPGLGKGTGELFF,TGTGCCAGCAGCCAGCCTGGACTAGGAAAAGGGACCGGGGAGCTGTTTTTT
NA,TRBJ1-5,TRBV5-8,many,CASSLTNQPQHF,TGTGCCAGCAGCTTGACAAATCAGCCCCAGCATTTT
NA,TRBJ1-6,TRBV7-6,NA,CASSLVGGRLHF,TGTGCCAGCAGCTTAGTCGGAGGGCGGCTCCACTTT
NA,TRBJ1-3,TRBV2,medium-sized,CATWAGYISGNTIYF,TGTGCCACGTGGGCAGGTTACATCTCTGGAAACACCATATATTTT
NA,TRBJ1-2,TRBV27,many,CASSLSSNGYYGYTF,TGTGCCAGCAGTTTATCCTCGAATGGTTACTATGGCTACACCTTC
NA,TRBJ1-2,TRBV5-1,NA,CASSWNGRGDYGYTF,TGCGCCAGCAGCTGGAACGGGAGGGGAGATTATGGCTACACCTTC
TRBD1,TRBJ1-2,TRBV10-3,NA,CAISVGQGDGYTF,TGTGCCATCAGTGTGGGACAGGGGGATGGCTACACCTTC
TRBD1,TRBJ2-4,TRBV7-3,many,CASSANHGQGEKNIQYF,TGTGCCAGCAGCGCCAACCATGGACAGGGGGAAAAAAACATTCAGTACTTC
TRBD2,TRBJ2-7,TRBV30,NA,CAWGPSGGIYEQYF,TGTGCCTGGGGGCCTAGCGGGGGAATCTACGAGCAGTACTTC
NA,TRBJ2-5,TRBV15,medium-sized,CATSRVGLQETQYF,TGTGCCACCAGCAGAGTGGGACTCCAAGAGACCCAGTACTTC
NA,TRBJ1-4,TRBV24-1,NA,CATSVGGNEKLFF,TGTGCCACCAGTGTCGGGGGAAATGAAAAACTGTTTTTT
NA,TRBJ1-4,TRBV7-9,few,CASSQGTEKLFF,TGTGCCAGCAGTCAAGGGACGGAAAAACTGTTTTTT
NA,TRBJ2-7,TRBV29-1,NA,CSVEGRDGLSYEQYF,TGCAGCGTTGAAGGGCGGGACGGCCTCTCCTACGAGCAGTACTTC
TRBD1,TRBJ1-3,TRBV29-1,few,CSVELGGQFSGNTIYF,TGCAGCGTTGAATTGGGGGGACAGTTTTCTGGAAACACCATATATTTT
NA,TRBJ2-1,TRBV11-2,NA,CASSSDFAADSYNEQFF,TGTGCCAGCAGCTCCGACTTCGCGGCAGATTCCTACAACGAGCAGTTCTTC